Only a few counts were recorded for the clone carrying this T cell receptor beta chain. Its antigen is as yet unknown. There are 13 residues in the CDR3. CDR1 and CDR2 (germline): SNHLY, FYNNEI. The junction had 7 bases not matched to a gene; V was cut back by 7 bases and J by 7 bases. Using its own MiXCR run on the 5' RACE reads, TCRdb lists one record per CDR3 protein. The data show more than 350,000 distinct CDR3 sequences, around 10% seen once. This sample is drawn from a study of T cells after yellow fever vaccination. Points from the study as a whole: Although most clonotypes did not, a small share appeared in both CD4 and CD8 compartments.

This TCR derives from a man younger than 30 who received the YFV17D yellow fever vaccine. The material was PBMCs, obtained on the day of the first yellow fever vaccination. The rearrangement joins TRBV2 to TRBJ2-5; 9 bases align to TRBD2. DNA for the CDR3: TGTGCCAGCACCTTAGCGGGGGAGGGGACCCAGTACTTC. It is translated as CASTLAGEGTQYF.